A single sample is the source of the 31 T cell receptor beta chains below, sequenced in a study of chemoradiotherapy in HPV16-positive cancers. Assay: immunoSEQ multiplex PCR; the TCRdb copy retains only in-frame clones and omits some. The sample holds 5,500 to 8,000 clones, approximately 91% seen once. Sampling took place from a patient who underwent chemoradiotherapy. The receptors come from a human donor with HPV-associated anogenital cancer.

The V gene is TRBV7-2, the J gene TRBJ2-7, with no clear D. The V and J ends lost 1 base and 4 bases respectively, with 11 bases between them. The CDR3 loop spans 14 amino acids. Germline values: CDR1 SGHTA, CDR2 FQGNSA. The CDR3 protein is CASSLGLSLYEQYF. The CDR3 nucleotides read TGTGCCAGCAGCTTAGGGCTCAGCCTATACGAGCAGTACTTC.

The rearrangement joins TRBV18 to TRBJ2-7; D perhaps matches TRBD1 (5 bases). From germline, CDR1 is KGHSH and CDR2 LQKENI. This CDR3 contains 15 residues. Trimming cost V 6 bases and J 0 bases, with 15 bases left between them. This CDR3 is CASSPTPGNSYEQYF. CDR3 coding DNA: TGTGCCAGCTCTCCCACCCCAGGGAACTCCTACGAGCAGTACTTC.

The chain has TRBV7-9 and TRBJ2-1; TRBD2 matches 9 bases. Germline CDR1 reads SEHNR; CDR2 reads FQNEAQ (reference sequence). The ends lost 1 base at V and 10 bases at J; junction bases unmatched: 5. The CDR3 is 14 residues long. As DNA, the CDR3 is TGTGCCAGCAGCTTAGTCCCAGCGGGGGGCGAGCAGTTCTTC. It translates to CASSLVPAGGEQFF.

The rearrangement uses TRBV15 and TRBJ1-3; weak D call: TRBD1 (6 bases). V lost 3 bases to trimming and J lost 3 bases, with 12 bases between them. Germline loops: CDR1 LNHNV, CDR2 YYDKDF (reference sequence). This CDR3 region has 15 residues. As DNA, the CDR3 is TGTGCCACCAGCAGGGACCAGGGGATTGGAAACACCATATATTTT. Translating it yields CATSRDQGIGNTIYF.

The J gene is TRBJ1-3, the V gene TRBV6-1; TRBD1 agrees at 9 bases. The V and J ends lost 4 bases and 3 bases, in that order; junction bases with no gene match: 7. The germline V gene has CDR1 MNHNS and CDR2 SASEGT. The CDR3 contains 16 residues. CDR3: CASSAQGALFGNTIYF. The CDR3 bases are TGTGCCAGCAGTGCACAGGGGGCCCTCTTTGGAAACACCATATATTTT.

This clone was found once. This chain connects TRBV9 to TRBJ2-7; TRBD1 aligns across 8 bases. Germline V gene data show CDR1 as SGDLS and CDR2 as YYNGEE. This CDR3 has 14 amino acids. Losses at the gene ends were 4 bases for V and 7 bases for J; bases not matched to a gene: 10. The CDR3 sequence: CASSPRTGRGEQYF. Here the CDR3 DNA reads TGTGCCAGCAGCCCCCGGACAGGGCGAGGAGAGCAGTACTTC. Drawing the rest from reference TRBV9 and TRBJ2-7, the complete variable domain is DSGVTQTPKHLITATGQRVTLRCSPRSGDLSVYWYQQSLDQGLQFLIQYYNGEERAKGNILERFSAQQFPDLHSELNLSSLELGDSALYFCASSPRTGRGEQYFGPGTRLTVT.

V is TRBV6-6 and J is TRBJ1-1; possibly TRBD1 for D (6 bases). V lost 11 bases, J lost 1 base, and 11 bases lay in between. The CDR3 runs to 12 residues. Germline values: CDR1 MNHNY, CDR2 SVGAGI (reference sequence). For the CDR3, the DNA is TGTGCCGGGGGCAGGGGGAACACTGAAGCTTTCTTT. Protein product: CAGGRGNTEAFF.

V and J are TRBV7-9 and TRBJ1-1; D not certain. Germline CDR1 SEHNR, CDR2 FQNEAQ (reference sequence). The V and J ends lost 5 bases and 3 bases respectively, with 13 bases between them. The CDR3 spans 14 residues. CDR3 in DNA: TGTGCCAGCAGCCCCAATTTGAGGGACACTGAAGCTTTCTTT. The encoded protein is CASSPNLRDTEAFF.

The V and J genes are TRBV7-9 and TRBJ2-7; D gene unclear. CDR1 and CDR2 (germline): SEHNR, FQNEAQ (reference sequence). This CDR3 spans 12 amino acids. Trimming left V 5 bases short and J 8 bases short, with 13 bases between. The CDR3: CASSADRSQQYF. The CDR3 coding sequence is TGTGCCAGCAGCGCCGACCGTAGCCAGCAGTACTTC.

This clone was counted a few times. V is TRBV6-6 and J is TRBJ1-2, with 8 positions matching TRBD1. V lost 0 bases to trimming and J lost 6 bases; unmatched junction nucleotides: 3. CDR3 size: 14 residues. Germline CDR1 MNHNY, CDR2 SVGAGI (reference sequence). Written as DNA, the CDR3 is TGTGCCAGCAGTTACTCGCAGGGGGCTAATGGCTACACCTTC. Amino acids: CASSYSQGANGYTF.

The V and J genes are TRBV27 and TRBJ2-5; 7 bases line up with TRBD2. Germline lookup yields CDR1 MNHEY and CDR2 SMNVEV (reference sequence). This CDR3 is built from 14 residues. V shed 6 bases, J shed 3 bases, and the junction held 7 bases outside the gene matches. CDR3 nucleotides: TGTGCCAGCAGCCCGGGACTATCAAAAGAGACCCAGTACTTC. As protein: CASSPGLSKETQYF.

The CDR3 sequence is CASSALLGQYF. In nucleotides, the CDR3 is TGTGCCAGCAGTGCCCTTTTGGGGCAGTACTTC. The rearrangement joins TRBV6-1 to TRBJ2-7; D remains ambiguous. V was shortened by 4 bases and J by 9 bases, with 10 bases between the two germline ends. The CDR3 extends over 11 amino acids. The germline CDR1 and CDR2 sequences are MNHNS and SASEGT.

This clone is a singleton in its sample. The V call is TRBV5-1, the J call TRBJ2-5, with TRBD1 identical over 11 bases. The CDR3 consists of 16 residues. Germline lookup yields CDR1 SGHRS and CDR2 YFSETQ. J gave up 5 bases and V 4 bases, and 10 bases lay outside the gene matches. The CDR3 nucleotides read TGCGCCAGCAGCAGAGGGACAGGGGGTCAGGAGGAGACCCAGTACTTC. This gives the protein CASSRGTGGQEETQYF.

This clone showed up just a few times. The chain links TRBV25-1 to TRBJ2-5; 8 nucleotides align to TRBD1. CDR1 and CDR2 (germline): MGHDK, SYGVNS. This CDR3 has 15 amino acids. CDR3 sequence: CASTLGQASQETQYF. The CDR3 DNA follows: TGTGCAAGTACCTTGGGACAGGCGTCCCAAGAGACCCAGTACTTC.

This chain uses TRBV16 with TRBJ1-5; D gene ambiguous. The V gene's germline CDR1 is KGHSY and CDR2 FQNENV. The CDR3 extends over 16 amino acids. Between the trimmed V and J ends, which lost 1 base and 5 bases, there was a span of 15 bases. CDR3 residues: CASSQLGSPKDQPQHF. The CDR3 DNA sequence: TGTGCCAGCAGCCAATTGGGGAGCCCCAAAGATCAGCCCCAGCATTTT.

This chain's CDR3 is CASSFMGQGARGYTF. CDR3 nucleotides: TGTGCCAGCAGTTTCATGGGACAGGGGGCTCGAGGCTACACCTTC. The genes are TRBV27 and TRBJ1-2; 12 bases are a match to TRBD1. The germline gives CDR1 MNHEY, CDR2 SMNVEV (reference sequence). This CDR3 has 15 residues. V lost 3 bases and J lost 8; bases outside the gene matches: 7.

The gene calls are TRBV7-3 and TRBJ1-1; 10 nucleotides match TRBD1. The CDR3 spans 18 residues. In germline, CDR1 is SGHTA, CDR2 FQGTGA. J lost 0 bases, V lost 5 bases, and 12 bases had no gene match. CDR3 coding DNA: TGTGCCAGCAGCCCCTACGGGACAGGGGTCGCGATGAACACTGAAGCTTTCTTT. This sequence encodes CASSPYGTGVAMNTEAFF. Full variable domain (missing parts from reference TRBV7-3 and TRBJ1-1): GAGVSQTPSNKVTEKGKYVELRCDPISGHTALYWYRQSLGQGPEFLIYFQGTGAADDSGLPNDRFFAVRPEGSVSTLKIQRTERGDSAVYLCASSPYGTGVAMNTEAFFGQGTRLTVV.

The CDR3 region is CAAGGPALYNSPLHF. CDR3 in DNA: TGTGCAGCAGGGGGCCCCGCCCTATATAATTCACCCCTCCACTTT. The J gene is TRBJ1-6, the V gene TRBV2; TRBD1 agrees at 8 bases. CDR3 length: 15 amino acids. Per germline, CDR1 SNHLY and CDR2 FYNNEI. Using reference TRBV2 and TRBJ1-6 for the parts outside the CDR3, the full variable domain is EPEVTQTPSHQVTQMGQEVILRCVPISNHLYFYWYRQILGQKVEFLVSFYNNEISEKSEIFDDQFSVERPDGSNFTLKIRSTKLEDSAMYFCAAGGPALYNSPLHFGNGTRLTVT.

The V gene is TRBV7-2, the J gene TRBJ1-1; D not resolved. Trimming removed 5 bases at V and 7 bases at J, with 8 bases between. Germline V gene data show CDR1 as SGHTA and CDR2 as FQGNSA. This CDR3 region has 11 residues. This CDR3 is CASSRVGEAFF. DNA of the CDR3: TGTGCCAGCAGCCGGGTTGGTGAAGCTTTCTTT.

This sequence joins TRBV2 and TRBJ1-3; the D gene is possibly TRBD1 (6 bases). With 5 bases removed from V and 2 bases from J, the gap between germline ends came to 10 bases. CDR1 is SNHLY and CDR2 is FYNNEI in the germline V gene. The CDR3 totals 14 residues. The CDR3 DNA reads as TGTGCCAGCAGTATGGGGGCTGCTGGAAACACCATATATTTT. Translating gives CASSMGAAGNTIYF. Drawing the rest from reference TRBV2 and TRBJ1-3, the complete variable domain is EPEVTQTPSHQVTQMGQEVILRCVPISNHLYFYWYRQILGQKVEFLVSFYNNEISEKSEIFDDQFSVERPDGSNFTLKIRSTKLEDSAMYFCASSMGAAGNTIYFGEGSWLTVV.

The chain combines TRBV19 with TRBJ1-5; 9 positions match TRBD1. The CDR3 has 14 amino acids. Per the germline V gene, CDR1 is LNHDA and CDR2 is SQIVND (reference sequence). Unmatched junction bases numbered 6, after V lost 7 bases and J lost 5 bases. The CDR3 sequence is CASMYRGQDQPQHF. The CDR3 region has the DNA TGTGCCAGTATGTACAGGGGGCAGGATCAGCCCCAGCATTTT.

This clone appeared once. V usage is TRBV7-7 and J usage is TRBJ2-5; possibly TRBD2 for D (5 bases). Germline CDR1 and CDR2: SSHAT and FNYEAQ (reference sequence). The CDR3 is made up of 13 amino acids. Trimming shortened V by 6 bases and J by 0 bases, and 8 bases separated the two germline ends. The CDR3 DNA is TGTGCCAGCAGACTGACTAACCAAGAGACCCAGTACTTC. It encodes CASRLTNQETQYF.

The rearrangement links TRBV7-9 to TRBJ2-1; 11 bases fit TRBD2. Germline CDR1 SEHNR, CDR2 FQNEAQ (reference sequence). V gave up 2 bases and J gave up 3 bases; unmatched junction bases: 3. The CDR3 runs to 16 residues. The CDR3 DNA reads as TGTGCCAGCAGCTTAACGGGACTAGCGGACTACAATGAGCAGTTCTTC. Residues: CASSLTGLADYNEQFF.

This rearrangement joins TRBV5-1 to TRBJ2-7; D may be TRBD1 (5 bases). CDR3 size: 17 residues. Germline loops: CDR1 SGHRS, CDR2 YFSETQ. V dropped 4 bases and J dropped 1 base, with 21 bases sitting between them. This CDR3 reads CASSPGLSWGLSYEQYF. CDR3 in DNA: TGCGCCAGCAGCCCGGGCCTCAGCTGGGGCCTTTCCTACGAGCAGTACTTC.

This clone was detected once. The chain links TRBV2 to TRBJ2-3; D remains unclear. V lost 4 bases, J lost 0 bases, and 14 bases lay in between. This CDR3 is 16 amino acids long. CDR1 is SNHLY and CDR2 is FYNNEI in the germline V gene. This CDR3 is CASSVRPQTSTDTQYF. The CDR3 DNA sequence: TGTGCCAGCAGTGTACGGCCTCAAACTAGCACAGATACGCAGTATTTT.

The chain is built from TRBV11-2 and TRBJ1-2; D unresolved. V lost 6 bases and J lost 4, with 6 bases in between. CDR1 is SGHAT and CDR2 is FQNNGV in the germline V gene. This CDR3 comprises 11 residues. CDR3 nucleotide sequence: TGTGCCAGCAGAAAGACCTATGGCTACACCTTC. Amino acid sequence: CASRKTYGYTF.

This chain joins TRBV10-1 and TRBJ1-1; D is ambiguous. V lost 2 bases and J 1 base, leaving 5 bases between the germline ends. Germline V gene sequence: CDR1 WNHNN, CDR2 SYGVQD (reference sequence). The CDR3 extends over 13 amino acids. This CDR3 is CASSEEGNTEAFF. CDR3 DNA: TGCGCCAGCAGTGAGGAGGGGAACACTGAAGCTTTCTTT.

This clone has more than one count but fewer than ten. This sequence joins TRBV7-9 and TRBJ2-1; tentative D call: TRBD2 (6 bases). Germline V CDR1 and CDR2: SEHNR, FQNEAQ (reference sequence). This CDR3 is built from 16 residues. The V end was cut by 8 bases, the J end by 7 bases, with 24 bases between. The CDR3 DNA is TGTGCCAGCCTAGGGTCGTGGCGGGGCCCCATTAATGAGCAGTTCTTC. Protein product: CASLGSWRGPINEQFF.

This clone is a singleton in its sample. This chain joins TRBV5-1 and TRBJ2-7; D might be TRBD1 (5 bases). Germline V gene lookup returns CDR1 SGHRS and CDR2 YFSETQ. V was cut by 0 bases and J by 1 base, with 8 bases left in between. This CDR3 is 14 amino acids long. The CDR3 here is CASSLEGFSYEQYF. DNA for the CDR3: TGCGCCAGCAGCTTGGAGGGGTTTTCCTACGAGCAGTACTTC. The variable domain in full, completed from reference TRBV5-1 and TRBJ2-7, reads KAGVTQTPRYLIKTRGQQVTLSCSPISGHRSVSWYQQTPGQGLQFLFEYFSETQRNKGNFPGRFSGRQFSNSRSEMNVSTLELGDSALYLCASSLEGFSYEQYFGPGTRLTVT.

This clone was counted a few times. V gene TRBV5-1 combines with J gene TRBJ1-2, with D tentatively TRBD1 (5 bases). V was shortened by 1 base and J by 7 bases, with 17 bases between the two germline ends. The CDR3 length is 15 residues. Germline CDR1 reads SGHRS; CDR2 reads YFSETQ. This CDR3 reads CASSLILGGVGGYTF. The CDR3 bases are TGCGCCAGCAGCTTGATTCTTGGGGGAGTGGGTGGCTACACCTTC. The variable domain in full, with the rest retrieved from reference TRBV5-1 and TRBJ1-2, is KAGVTQTPRYLIKTRGQQVTLSCSPISGHRSVSWYQQTPGQGLQFLFEYFSETQRNKGNFPGRFSGRQFSNSRSEMNVSTLELGDSALYLCASSLILGGVGGYTFGSGTRLTVV.

The rearrangement links TRBV29-1 to TRBJ1-2, with TRBD1 identical over 9 bases. The CDR3 has 13 amino acids. After removal of 6 bases from V and 5 bases from J, the junction contained 7 bases not matched to a gene. From germline, CDR1 is SQVTM and CDR2 ANQGSEA. CDR3 residues: CSVRTGQGYGYTF. CDR3 DNA: TGCAGCGTACGGACGGGACAGGGTTATGGCTACACCTTC. Full variable domain (missing parts from reference TRBV29-1 and TRBJ1-2): SAVISQKPSRDICQRGTSLTIQCQVDSQVTMMFWYRQQPGQSLTLIATANQGSEATYESGFVIDKFPISRPNLTFSTLTVSNMSPEDSSIYLCSVRTGQGYGYTFGSGTRLTVV.